These T cell receptor beta chains were read from a single sample in a study of cytomegalovirus exposure and HLA in healthy donors. Clones were sequenced by immunoSEQ multiplex PCR, and TCRdb holds only the in-frame ones, with some missing. The sample carries 100,000 to 150,000 clones, 70% to 80% recorded once. The sample was PBMCs. These receptors came from a middle-aged man in good health and CMV-seropositive. CDR3s include the opening cysteine and the closing phenylalanine or tryptophan. A D gene is named only where the DNA matches it firmly. The size field is filled for only some rows; it gives once, few, many or a size class.

abundance: once
d_gene: TRBD1
v_gene: TRBV2
j_gene: TRBJ1-4
CDR3aa: CASDGQGEKLFF
CDR3nt: TGTGCCAGCGACGGACAGGGAGAAAAACTGTTTTTT

abundance: -
d_gene: -
v_gene: TRBV6-5
j_gene: TRBJ2-2
CDR3aa: CASNPNTGELFF
CDR3nt: TGTGCCAGCAATCCTAACACCGGGGAGCTGTTTTTT

abundance: few
d_gene: -
v_gene: TRBV2
j_gene: TRBJ1-1
CDR3aa: CASRDPGDMNTEAFF
CDR3nt: TGTGCCAGCAGGGACCCGGGAGACATGAACACTGAAGCTTTCTTT

abundance: few
d_gene: -
v_gene: TRBV30
j_gene: TRBJ1-6
CDR3aa: CAWSGRRNSPLHF
CDR3nt: TGTGCCTGGAGTGGGCGGAGAAATTCACCCCTCCACTTT

abundance: -
d_gene: TRBD2
v_gene: TRBV4-1
j_gene: TRBJ2-1
CDR3aa: CASSQDGGLAYNEQFF
CDR3nt: TGCGCCAGCAGCCAAGATGGGGGACTAGCCTACAATGAGCAGTTCTTC

abundance: -
d_gene: -
v_gene: TRBV10-3
j_gene: TRBJ2-7
CDR3aa: CAISERGYEQYF
CDR3nt: TGTGCCATCAGTGAGAGGGGATACGAGCAGTACTTC

abundance: once
d_gene: -
v_gene: TRBV4-1
j_gene: TRBJ2-7
CDR3aa: CASSQAVLSGGEQYF
CDR3nt: TGCGCCAGCAGCCAAGCCGTCCTCTCGGGTGGCGAGCAGTACTTC

abundance: few
d_gene: TRBD1
v_gene: TRBV5-6
j_gene: TRBJ2-1
CDR3aa: CASSFGTGFSEQFF
CDR3nt: TGTGCCAGCAGCTTCGGGACAGGGTTTTCTGAGCAGTTCTTC

abundance: -
d_gene: -
v_gene: TRBV30
j_gene: TRBJ1-1
CDR3aa: CAWRGSLEAFF
CDR3nt: TGTGCCTGGAGAGGGAGCCTGGAGGCTTTCTTT

abundance: -
d_gene: -
v_gene: TRBV7-8
j_gene: TRBJ1-4
CDR3aa: CASSSPPLGTNEKLFF
CDR3nt: TGTGCCAGCAGCTCACCACCCCTCGGAACTAATGAAAAACTGTTTTTT

abundance: -
d_gene: -
v_gene: TRBV21-1
j_gene: TRBJ2-2
CDR3aa: CASSTRQGWTGELFF
CDR3nt: TGTGCCAGCAGCACCCGACAGGGGTGGACCGGGGAGCTGTTTTTT

abundance: -
d_gene: -
v_gene: TRBV6-4
j_gene: TRBJ1-2
CDR3aa: CASSDSTGSRNYGYTF
CDR3nt: TGTGCCAGCAGTGACTCTACAGGGAGCAGGAACTATGGCTACACCTTC

abundance: few
d_gene: -
v_gene: TRBV5-6
j_gene: TRBJ1-6
CDR3aa: CASSPPGREGDSPLHF
CDR3nt: TGTGCCAGCAGCCCCCCGGGGAGGGAAGGAGATTCACCCCTCCACTTT

abundance: -
d_gene: -
v_gene: TRBV7-8
j_gene: TRBJ1-5
CDR3aa: CASSLTANQPQHF
CDR3nt: TGTGCCAGCAGCTTGACAGCTAATCAGCCCCAGCATTTT

abundance: -
d_gene: TRBD2
v_gene: TRBV6-4
j_gene: TRBJ2-3
CDR3aa: CASSDHLGGQPTSGTKENTDTQYF
CDR3nt: TGTGCCAGCAGTGACCATCTCGGGGGTCAACCGACTAGCGGGACCAAAGAGAACACAGATACGCAGTATTTT

abundance: few
d_gene: -
v_gene: TRBV6-1
j_gene: TRBJ1-1
CDR3aa: CASCSDTTEAFF
CDR3nt: TGTGCCAGCTGCTCCGACACAACTGAAGCTTTCTTT

abundance: -
d_gene: TRBD1
v_gene: TRBV28
j_gene: TRBJ1-1
CDR3aa: CASSPLTGGLNTEAFF
CDR3nt: TGTGCCAGCAGTCCCCTTACAGGGGGCCTGAACACTGAAGCTTTCTTT

abundance: -
d_gene: TRBD1
v_gene: TRBV5-1
j_gene: TRBJ2-3
CDR3aa: CASSRQGAAGTDTQYF
CDR3nt: TGCGCCAGCAGCCGGCAGGGGGCGGCGGGCACAGATACGCAGTATTTT

abundance: -
d_gene: -
v_gene: TRBV25-1
j_gene: TRBJ2-7
CDR3aa: CANQPERGEGTYEQYF
CDR3nt: TGTGCCAACCAACCGGAACGGGGAGAAGGTACCTACGAGCAGTACTTC

abundance: -
d_gene: -
v_gene: TRBV29-1
j_gene: TRBJ2-7
CDR3aa: CSVVPGGYEQYF
CDR3nt: TGCAGCGTTGTACCCGGGGGCTACGAGCAGTACTTC

abundance: -
d_gene: TRBD2
v_gene: TRBV7-7
j_gene: TRBJ2-5
CDR3aa: CASSRTSGTQETQYF
CDR3nt: TGTGCCAGCAGCCGGACTAGCGGGACCCAAGAGACCCAGTACTTC

abundance: -
d_gene: -
v_gene: TRBV7-9
j_gene: TRBJ1-1
CDR3aa: CASSLGTNTEAFF
CDR3nt: TGTGCCAGCAGCTTAGGGACAAACACTGAAGCTTTCTTT

abundance: -
d_gene: TRBD2
v_gene: TRBV5-1
j_gene: TRBJ2-3
CDR3aa: CASSLVGTSGTSTDTQYF
CDR3nt: TGCGCCAGCAGCTTGGTGGGGACTAGCGGGACTAGCACAGATACGCAGTATTTT

abundance: -
d_gene: TRBD1
v_gene: TRBV28
j_gene: TRBJ2-4
CDR3aa: CASSPWTGEKNIQYF
CDR3nt: TGTGCCAGCAGTCCCTGGACAGGGGAGAAAAACATTCAGTACTTC

abundance: -
d_gene: TRBD1
v_gene: TRBV29-1
j_gene: TRBJ1-1
CDR3aa: CSAKQGFDTEAFF
CDR3nt: TGCAGCGCAAAACAGGGGTTCGACACTGAAGCTTTCTTT

abundance: few
d_gene: TRBD2
v_gene: TRBV6-5
j_gene: TRBJ2-7
CDR3aa: CASSQGLAASYEQYF
CDR3nt: TGTGCCAGCAGCCAGGGACTAGCAGCCTCCTACGAGCAGTACTTC

abundance: few
d_gene: TRBD1
v_gene: TRBV10-2
j_gene: TRBJ1-5
CDR3aa: CASSGTGGRNQPQHF
CDR3nt: TGCGCCAGCAGCGGGACAGGGGGCAGAAATCAGCCCCAGCATTTT

abundance: -
d_gene: -
v_gene: TRBV7-8
j_gene: TRBJ1-3
CDR3aa: CASSSHTLSGNTIYF
CDR3nt: TGTGCCAGCAGCTCCCACACCCTCTCTGGAAACACCATATATTTT

abundance: -
d_gene: -
v_gene: TRBV10-1
j_gene: TRBJ2-2
CDR3aa: CASSQGFTGELFF
CDR3nt: TGCGCCAGCAGCCAGGGATTCACCGGGGAGCTGTTTTTT

abundance: once
d_gene: TRBD2
v_gene: TRBV5-5
j_gene: TRBJ2-1
CDR3aa: CASSTLAGGNANEQFF
CDR3nt: TGTGCCAGCAGCACATTAGCGGGAGGAAATGCCAATGAGCAGTTCTTC

abundance: -
d_gene: TRBD1
v_gene: TRBV27
j_gene: TRBJ1-2
CDR3aa: CASSAYGQGSYTF
CDR3nt: TGTGCCAGCAGTGCGTACGGACAGGGGAGCTACACCTTC

abundance: -
d_gene: -
v_gene: TRBV9
j_gene: TRBJ2-2
CDR3aa: CASSVATGSGELFF
CDR3nt: TGTGCCAGCAGCGTAGCCACAGGGTCCGGGGAGCTGTTTTTT

abundance: once
d_gene: -
v_gene: TRBV28
j_gene: TRBJ2-5
CDR3aa: CASTLQETQYF
CDR3nt: TGTGCCAGCACCCTCCAAGAGACCCAGTACTTC

abundance: -
d_gene: -
v_gene: TRBV5-1
j_gene: TRBJ1-1
CDR3aa: CASSTRGFLNTEAFF
CDR3nt: TGCGCCAGCAGCACCCGAGGGTTCCTGAACACTGAAGCTTTCTTT

abundance: -
d_gene: TRBD1
v_gene: TRBV6-5
j_gene: TRBJ1-5
CDR3aa: CASSRDSFNQPQHF
CDR3nt: TGTGCCAGCAGTCGGGACAGCTTTAATCAGCCCCAGCATTTT

abundance: -
d_gene: TRBD2
v_gene: TRBV9
j_gene: TRBJ2-7
CDR3aa: CASSIGTSGYYEQYF
CDR3nt: TGTGCCAGCAGCATCGGGACTAGCGGATATTACGAGCAGTACTTC

abundance: few
d_gene: TRBD1
v_gene: TRBV28
j_gene: TRBJ1-2
CDR3aa: CASSFPGGGYGYTF
CDR3nt: TGTGCCAGCAGTTTCCCAGGGGGCGGCTATGGCTACACCTTC

abundance: -
d_gene: TRBD1
v_gene: TRBV10-3
j_gene: TRBJ2-7
CDR3aa: CAISGTGRKGYEQYF
CDR3nt: TGTGCCATCAGTGGGACAGGGAGAAAGGGCTACGAGCAGTACTTC

abundance: -
d_gene: -
v_gene: TRBV7-7
j_gene: TRBJ2-5
CDR3aa: CASSQGGGTQETQYF
CDR3nt: TGTGCTAGCAGCCAAGGGGGAGGGACCCAAGAGACCCAGTACTTC

abundance: -
d_gene: -
v_gene: TRBV6-5
j_gene: TRBJ2-7
CDR3aa: CASSYSTVGEQYF
CDR3nt: TGTGCCAGCAGTTACTCCACAGTTGGCGAGCAGTACTTC

abundance: -
d_gene: -
v_gene: TRBV28
j_gene: TRBJ1-3
CDR3aa: CASRPPGIGNTIYF
CDR3nt: TGTGCCAGCAGGCCACCGGGGATTGGAAACACCATATATTTT

abundance: few
d_gene: TRBD1
v_gene: TRBV29-1
j_gene: TRBJ1-3
CDR3aa: CSVQQGSGSGNTIYF
CDR3nt: TGCAGCGTTCAACAGGGGTCTGGGTCTGGAAACACCATATATTTT

abundance: -
d_gene: -
v_gene: TRBV19
j_gene: TRBJ2-7
CDR3aa: CASRAWQGTSYEQYF
CDR3nt: TGTGCCAGTAGAGCTTGGCAGGGAACCTCCTACGAGCAGTACTTC

abundance: -
d_gene: TRBD2
v_gene: TRBV19
j_gene: TRBJ2-1
CDR3aa: CASSPSSGFTYNEQFF
CDR3nt: TGTGCCAGTAGTCCGTCTAGCGGTTTTACCTACAATGAGCAGTTCTTC

abundance: -
d_gene: -
v_gene: TRBV30
j_gene: TRBJ1-5
CDR3aa: CAWSEVGRGNQPQHF
CDR3nt: TGTGCCTGGAGTGAGGTCGGGAGGGGCAATCAGCCCCAGCATTTT

abundance: once
d_gene: TRBD1
v_gene: TRBV6-1
j_gene: TRBJ2-7
CDR3aa: CASTSGTAYEQYF
CDR3nt: TGTGCCAGCACCTCGGGGACAGCATACGAGCAGTACTTC

abundance: -
d_gene: -
v_gene: TRBV9
j_gene: TRBJ1-1
CDR3aa: CASSLSGGGVNTEAFF
CDR3nt: TGTGCCAGCAGCCTTTCAGGAGGGGGGGTCAACACTGAAGCTTTCTTT

abundance: -
d_gene: -
v_gene: TRBV10-3
j_gene: TRBJ1-1
CDR3aa: CAISGQTAMNTEAFF
CDR3nt: TGTGCCATCAGTGGGCAGACAGCTATGAACACTGAAGCTTTCTTT

abundance: few
d_gene: -
v_gene: TRBV6-5
j_gene: TRBJ1-2
CDR3aa: CASSYGQSYGYTF
CDR3nt: TGTGCCAGCAGTTACGGACAGTCATATGGCTACACCTTC

abundance: few
d_gene: TRBD2
v_gene: TRBV29-1
j_gene: TRBJ2-2
CDR3aa: CSVGLAGGTYTGELFF
CDR3nt: TGCAGCGTTGGGCTAGCGGGGGGAACCTACACCGGGGAGCTGTTTTTT

abundance: -
d_gene: TRBD1
v_gene: TRBV6-5
j_gene: TRBJ2-6
CDR3aa: CASSSQGDSGANVLTF
CDR3nt: TGTGCCAGCAGTTCTCAGGGGGACTCTGGGGCCAACGTCCTGACTTTC

abundance: -
d_gene: TRBD2
v_gene: TRBV6-6
j_gene: TRBJ2-7
CDR3aa: CASSYRLARGYEQYF
CDR3nt: TGTGCCAGCAGTTATCGACTAGCGAGGGGGTACGAGCAGTACTTC

abundance: -
d_gene: TRBD2
v_gene: TRBV5-1
j_gene: TRBJ2-1
CDR3aa: CASSTISGRWYEQFF
CDR3nt: TGCGCCAGCAGCACAATTAGCGGGAGGTGGTATGAGCAGTTCTTC

abundance: few
d_gene: -
v_gene: TRBV6-1
j_gene: TRBJ1-5
CDR3aa: CASRSAGLNQPQHF
CDR3nt: TGTGCCAGCAGGTCGGCGGGCTTGAATCAGCCCCAGCATTTT

abundance: -
d_gene: TRBD2
v_gene: TRBV18
j_gene: TRBJ2-5
CDR3aa: CASSLLTSGGAKETQYF
CDR3nt: TGTGCCAGCTCCCTCCTGACTAGCGGGGGTGCGAAAGAGACCCAGTACTTC